The 7 T cell receptor beta chains below all came from one sample that was sequenced in a study of identical twins. TCRdb recomputed calls from the 5' RACE reads with MiXCR, one row per CDR3 protein. The data contain approximately 600,000 distinct CDR3 sequences, about 7.1% of them singletons. The data were also submitted as part of a second study, on yellow fever vaccine responses in identical twins.

Sequenced material: PBMCs. The receptors were gathered from a woman between 18 and 30 years old in good health.

The chain is built from TRBV7-9 and TRBJ2-5; D may be TRBD2 (6 bases). The V end lost 5 bases, the J end lost 2 bases, and 12 bases lay between the germline ends. This CDR3 has 14 amino acids. The germline gives CDR1 SEHNR, CDR2 FQNEAQ (reference sequence). This chain's CDR3 is CASSGGREQETQYF. CDR3 sequence (DNA): TGTGCCAGCAGCGGAGGACGGGAGCAAGAGACCCAGTACTTC.

The sample holds a few counts of this clonotype. The chain uses TRBV18 and TRBJ1-4; no clear D gene. Trimming cost V 3 bases and J 0 bases, with 2 bases left between them. The CDR3 extends over 13 amino acids. CDR1 and CDR2 (germline): KGHSH, LQKENI. The CDR3 loop reads CASSPPTNEKLFF. DNA for the CDR3: TGTGCCAGCTCACCGCCAACTAATGAAAAACTGTTTTTT.

This clonotype was seen a few times. The chain has TRBV12-3 or TRBV12-4 and TRBJ2-3, with unresolved D. With 6 bases removed from V and 2 bases from J, the gap between germline ends came to 6 bases. The CDR3 totals 12 residues. The CDR3 here is CASRGYTDTQYF. The DNA for the CDR3 is TGTGCCAGCAGAGGGTACACAGATACGCAGTATTTT.

This clonotype has a count of ten or more. V is TRBV29-1 and J is TRBJ2-5; perhaps D is TRBD1 or TRBD2 (5 bases each). The CDR3 covers 12 residues. Trimming shortened V by 3 bases and J by 2 bases, and 7 bases separated the two germline ends. The germline CDR1 and CDR2 sequences are SQVTM and ANQGSEA. The CDR3, as DNA: TGCAGCGTTGAGGGACGACAAGAGACCCAGTACTTC. Translation: CSVEGRQETQYF.

This clonotype appeared many times. V usage is TRBV21-1 and J usage is TRBJ1-2; the tabulated D call, TRBD1, remains unverified against the DNA. TRBV21-1 is a documented pseudogene. There are 15 residues in the CDR3. The CDR3 DNA sequence: TGTGCCAGCAGCGGGGGGACAGAAGGCGCCTATGGCTACACCTTC. It encodes CASSGGTEGAYGYTF.

This clonotype was picked up a small number of times. This chain joins TRBV10-3 and TRBJ2-7; perhaps TRBD2 as D (6 bases). V was cut by 10 bases and J by 2 bases, with 15 bases left in between. The germline V gene encodes CDR1 ENHRY and CDR2 SYGVKD. This CDR3 has 13 residues. CDR3 coding DNA: TGTGCCACCACGGGACTCACCACCTACGAGCAGTACTTC. This sequence encodes CATTGLTTYEQYF.

Many counts were recorded for this clonotype. CDR3 bases: TGTGCCAGCAGCTTTCAGGGAGCCAAAAACATTCAGTACTTC. The encoded protein is CASSFQGAKNIQYF. V and J are TRBV13 and TRBJ2-4; tentative D call: TRBD1 (5 bases). CDR1 and CDR2 from the germline V gene are PRHDT and FYEKMQ (reference sequence). Trimming took 3 bases from V and 0 from J, leaving 6 bases between them. This CDR3 has 14 residues.